The next 16 T cell receptor beta chains were all read from a single sample in a study of blood T cell repertoires in COVID-19. This table comes from immunoSEQ multiplex PCR, and its TCRdb copy is limited to in-frame clones, with some not included. This table has about 170,000 clones, approximately 82% appearing once. What was sequenced was PBMCs or T cells enriched from blood (not recorded which). The receptors come from a woman in her forties or fifties in a cohort exposed to, infected with or recovered from COVID-19 (not recorded which).

Comment on this clone: Other nucleotide sequences from this sample produce the same CDR3. The chain combines TRBV5-5 with TRBJ1-1; no firm D call. This CDR3 comprises 13 residues. V lost 2 bases and J lost 3, with 8 bases in between. The germline V gene encodes CDR1 SGHKS and CDR2 YYEKEE (reference sequence). CDR3 sequence (DNA): TGTGCCAGCAGCTTTCGGGAATACACTGAAGCTTTCTTT. As protein: CASSFREYTEAFF. Supplemented by reference TRBV5-5 and TRBJ1-1, the full variable domain reads DAGVTQSPTHLIKTRGQQVTLRCSPISGHKSVSWYQQVLGQGPQFIFQYYEKEERGRGNFPDRFSARQFPNYSSELNVNALLLGDSALYLCASSFREYTEAFFGQGTRLTVV.

The CDR3 loop reads CASRTAGTSASYEQYF. The CDR3 DNA reads as TGTGCCAGCAGGACGGCTGGGACTAGCGCATCCTACGAGCAGTACTTC. This sequence joins TRBV5-6 and TRBJ2-7, with 10 bases aligning to TRBD2. The trim removed 5 bases at V and 1 base at J, leaving 9 bases unmatched. Germline-derived CDR1 and CDR2 are SGHDT and YYEEEE. The CDR3 is 16 amino acids.

The CDR3 DNA is TGTGCCAGCAGCCGCAGGACTAGCGGGGTGGGAGAGACCCAGTACTTC. The encoded protein is CASSRRTSGVGETQYF. The chain couples TRBV4-2 to TRBJ2-5; 12 bases match TRBD2. There are 16 residues in the CDR3. Germline V gene lookup returns CDR1 LGHNA and CDR2 YNFKEQ. V dropped 4 bases and J dropped 4; count of bases not matched to a gene: 7.

J is TRBJ2-3 and V is TRBV27, with TRBD1 matching 8 bases. The germline CDR1 and CDR2 sequences are MNHEY and SMNVEV (reference sequence). The CDR3 length is 16 residues. V trimming: 2 bases; J trimming: 4 bases; junction bases outside the gene matches: 8. CDR3 residues: CASSLIWTGRSDTQYF. DNA for the CDR3: TGTGCCAGCAGTTTAATTTGGACAGGGAGGTCAGATACGCAGTATTTT.

This chain connects TRBV15 to TRBJ1-3; possibly TRBD1 for D (6 bases). CDR1 is LNHNV, CDR2 YYDKDF, per germline (reference sequence). This CDR3 has 15 amino acids. The V gene lost 3 bases and the J gene lost 0 bases, with 9 bases spanning the gap. This CDR3 is CATSSWTVSGNTIYF. In nucleotides, the CDR3 is TGTGCCACCAGCAGCTGGACAGTCTCTGGAAACACCATATATTTT.

This clone occurred a few times. The V and J genes are TRBV28 and TRBJ2-7, with 9 bases that match TRBD1. V was clipped by 5 bases and J by 4 bases; unmatched bases: 6. The CDR3 runs to 14 residues. Germline CDR1 and CDR2: MDHEN and SYDVKM. CDR3 nucleotide sequence: TGTGCCAGCAGTAATAGGGACAGGGAGTACGAGCAGTACTTC. Its protein product is CASSNRDREYEQYF.

This clone was counted a few times. The chain is built from TRBV9 and TRBJ2-1; TRBD2 might be the D (5 bases). The V gene's germline CDR1 is SGDLS and CDR2 YYNGEE. The CDR3 consists of 13 residues. Trimming removed 0 bases from V and 9 bases from J, with 10 bases in between. The CDR3 sequence: CASSVVNGGEQFF. In DNA form, the CDR3 reads TGTGCCAGCAGCGTAGTTAACGGAGGTGAGCAGTTCTTC.

This clone has a single count. V and J are TRBV9 and TRBJ2-2; no clear D gene. The CDR3 covers 14 residues. Germline V lookup: CDR1 SGDLS, CDR2 YYNGEE. Trimming took 0 bases from V and 4 from J, leaving 7 bases between them. CDR3 sequence (DNA): TGTGCCAGCAGCGTAGGGCAGGCCACCGGGGAGCTGTTTTTT. Protein product: CASSVGQATGELFF. Together with reference TRBV9 and TRBJ2-2, the CDR3 gives the full variable domain: DSGVTQTPKHLITATGQRVTLRCSPRSGDLSVYWYQQSLDQGLQFLIQYYNGEERAKGNILERFSAQQFPDLHSELNLSSLELGDSALYFCASSVGQATGELFFGEGSRLTVL.

The V gene is TRBV3-1 (or the pseudogene TRBV3-2), the J gene TRBJ2-4; tentative D call: TRBD2 (5 bases). This CDR3 has 15 amino acids. Germline V gene sequence: CDR1 LGHDT, CDR2 YNNKEL (reference sequence). V was shortened by 1 base and J by 2 bases, with 9 bases between the two germline ends. The DNA of the CDR3 is TGTGCCAGCAGCCAAGGGGCGGGTCCCAAAAACATTCAGTACTTC. Translated, it gives CASSQGAGPKNIQYF.

This clone showed up just once. The chain carries TRBV15 and TRBJ1-1; D remains ambiguous. The V end lost 1 base, the J end lost 0 bases, and 9 bases lay between the germline ends. Germline V CDR1 and CDR2: LNHNV, YYDKDF (reference sequence). The CDR3 consists of 15 residues. The chain's CDR3 is CATSRVLGMNTEAFF. The CDR3 DNA reads as TGTGCCACCAGCAGAGTTTTGGGCATGAACACTGAAGCTTTCTTT. Full variable domain (missing parts from reference TRBV15 and TRBJ1-1): DAMVIQNPRYQVTQFGKPVTLSCSQTLNHNVMYWYQQKSSQAPKLLFHYYDKDFNNEADTPDNFQSRRPNTSFCFLDIRSPGLGDTAMYLCATSRVLGMNTEAFFGQGTRLTVV.

The CDR3 bases are TGTGCCAGCAGCCTAGGACAAACCATTAGCAATCAGCCCCAGCATTTT. Amino acid sequence: CASSLGQTISNQPQHF. This chain joins TRBV7-9 and TRBJ1-5, with D perhaps TRBD1 (5 bases). The CDR3 covers 16 residues. The V gene's germline CDR1 is SEHNR and CDR2 FQNEAQ (reference sequence). V was trimmed by 5 bases and J by 0 bases, leaving 14 bases between them.

The V and J genes are TRBV5-1 and TRBJ1-2, with a possible D match to TRBD1 (6 bases). The length of the CDR3 is 16 residues. Deletions cut 0 bases from V and 8 bases from J, with 20 bases between. Per germline, CDR1 SGHRS and CDR2 YFSETQ. As DNA, the CDR3 is TGCGCCAGCAGCTTGGATTCACCGACAGGACCAGGGGGCTACACCTTC. Its protein product is CASSLDSPTGPGGYTF.

The J gene is TRBJ1-1, the V gene TRBV6-5, with 9 bases fitting TRBD1. V trimming: 6 bases; J trimming: 4 bases; junction bases outside the gene matches: 6. From germline, CDR1 is MNHEY and CDR2 SVGAGI. The CDR3 runs to 14 residues. Here the CDR3 DNA reads TGTGCCAGCAGGGGGACAGGGTCGGCCACTGAAGCTTTCTTT. Translating it yields CASRGTGSATEAFF.

The genes are TRBV3-1 (or the pseudogene TRBV3-2) and TRBJ2-5; D uncertain. The germline V gene encodes CDR1 LGHDT and CDR2 YNNKEL (reference sequence). The CDR3 consists of 13 residues. V dropped 0 bases and J dropped 7 bases, with 9 bases sitting between them. The CDR3 region has the DNA TGTGCCAGCAGCCAAGATTCCCGCGGGACCCAGTACTTC. Protein sequence: CASSQDSRGTQYF.

This rearrangement joins TRBV11-2 to TRBJ2-1; the match to TRBD2 covers 7 bases. Trimming took 2 bases from V and 4 from J; bases not matched to a gene: 11. CDR3 length: 17 amino acids. The V gene's germline CDR1 is SGHAT and CDR2 FQNNGV. In DNA form, the CDR3 reads TGTGCCAGCAGCTTATCGCCCACGGGGGGTCCATACAATGAGCAGTTCTTC. Protein sequence: CASSLSPTGGPYNEQFF.

V usage is TRBV11-3 and J usage is TRBJ1-1; 9 positions agree with TRBD1. CDR3 length: 14 residues. Germline CDR1 and CDR2: SGHNT and YENEEA. Losses at the gene ends were 5 bases for V and 6 bases for J; bases not matched to a gene: 7. CDR3 loop: CASSGPGQGAEAFF. The CDR3 nucleotides read TGTGCCAGCAGCGGGCCGGGACAGGGCGCTGAAGCTTTCTTT.